One and the same sample provided the 19 T cell receptor beta chains below, sequenced in a study of prognosis after radiotherapy for stage I lung cancer. Two-round multiplex PCR, the amplification method, yielded TCR beta CDR3 from genomic DNA. Primers specific to each TRBV and TRBJ gene were used in first-round PCR. TCRdb redid the calling of the multiplex PCR reads with MiXCR, one entry per CDR3 protein. The table shows around 63,000 distinct CDR3 sequences, with about 25% occurring only once. Sequencing used PBMCs, obtained before or after stereotactic body radiation therapy (not recorded which). These receptors all come from a donor aged 50 or older with non-small cell lung cancer.

With regard to this clonotype: A much larger clonotype is one base distant, so this may be a read error. The chain carries TRBV6-9 and TRBJ1-4; maybe TRBD1 (6 bases). The germline V gene encodes CDR1 MNHGY and CDR2 SVAAGI. Trimming removed 3 bases at V and 4 bases at J, with 12 bases between. The CDR3 consists of 15 residues. CDR3 amino acids: CASSYSGTFNEKLFF. The DNA of the CDR3 is TGTGCCAGCAGTTACTCCGGGACATTTAATGAAAAACTGTTTTTT.

With regard to this clonotype: This may stem from a read error, because a much larger clone lies one nucleotide away. The chain couples TRBV5-1 to TRBJ2-5; weak D call: TRBD2 (7 bases). Germline V gene lookup returns CDR1 SGHRS and CDR2 YFSETQ. The CDR3 has 15 amino acids. The CDR3 nucleotides are TGCGCCAGCAGATTGGGCGGGGGCCCCCAAGAGACCCAGTACTTC. Translating it yields CASRLGGGPQETQYF.

This clonotype was seen ten or more times. V is TRBV11-2 and J is TRBJ1-3, with D unclear. CDR1 is SGHAT, CDR2 FQNNGV, per germline. This CDR3 comprises 16 residues. Trimming took off 2 bases at V and 0 bases at J, with 11 bases between the two ends. The CDR3 DNA reads TGTGCCAGCAGCTTAATCTCGGCCAACTCTGGAAACACCATATATTTT. This sequence encodes CASSLISANSGNTIYF.

This clonotype occurred many times. This chain uses TRBV19 with TRBJ1-2, with 8 bases lining up with TRBD1. Germline CDR1 and CDR2: LNHDA and SQIVND (reference sequence). This CDR3 is built from 15 residues. J gave up 1 base and V 6 bases, and 7 bases lay outside the gene matches. The CDR3 is CASRAGTGHNYGYTF. The CDR3 nucleotides are TGTGCCAGTAGAGCCGGGACAGGTCATAACTATGGCTACACCTTC.

This clonotype was observed at least ten times. The V gene is TRBV12-3 or TRBV12-4, the J gene TRBJ2-2, with 12 bases aligning to TRBD2. V lost 2 bases and J lost 3; bases outside the gene matches: 4. This CDR3 region has 17 residues. CDR3 sequence reads: CASSLPLAGGDTGELFF. The CDR3 region has the DNA TGTGCCAGCAGTTTACCTCTAGCGGGAGGGGACACCGGGGAGCTGTTTTTT.

This clonotype was seen at least ten times. The gene calls are TRBV28 and TRBJ2-7, with TRBD1 matching 7 bases. The germline CDR1 and CDR2 sequences are MDHEN and SYDVKM. This CDR3 is 15 amino acids long. Trimming took 6 bases from V and 5 from J; bases not matched to a gene: 13. The DNA for the CDR3 is TGTGCCAGCAGAACTACAGGGGTCGGAGAGGACGAGCAGTACTTC. Its protein product is CASRTTGVGEDEQYF.

As for this clonotype: A far larger clone is off by one base, so a read error is likely. The chain carries TRBV7-2 and TRBJ2-1; no definite D call. Germline V lookup: CDR1 SGHTA, CDR2 FQGNSA. This CDR3 region has 14 residues. V was cut by 3 bases and J by 10 bases, with 16 bases left in between. CDR3 bases: TGTGCCAGCAGCTTGAGGACCTCCCTAAGCGAGCAGTTCTTC. Its translation: CASSLRTSLSEQFF.

This chain joins TRBV6-2 or TRBV6-3 and TRBJ1-5; D ambiguous. The CDR3 sequence is 11 residues long. CDR1 and CDR2 (germline): MNHEY, SVGEGT. V gave up 5 bases and J gave up 13 bases, with 12 bases separating them. The CDR3, as DNA: TGTGCCAGCAGTGAGGCTCAGGCACAGCATTTT. Translating gives CASSEAQAQHF.

This clonotype was found many times. This sequence joins TRBV7-3 and TRBJ2-4; possible D gene TRBD1, 5 bases. Trimming shortened V by 0 bases and J by 3 bases, and 12 bases separated the two germline ends. The CDR3 runs 16 residues. Looked up from germline, CDR1 is SGHTA and CDR2 is FQGTGA. For the CDR3, the DNA is TGTGCCAGCAGCTTAACGGGGCAGCCGGGCAAAAACATTCAGTACTTC. It codes for CASSLTGQPGKNIQYF.

This clonotype has at least ten counts. V is TRBV20-1 and J is TRBJ1-2, with D tentatively TRBD1 (6 bases). The V gene's germline CDR1 is DFQATT and CDR2 SNEGSKA (reference sequence). The CDR3 has 16 amino acids. Trimming cost V 4 bases and J 5 bases, with 23 bases left between them. The CDR3 coding sequence is TGCAGTGCTATCTTCGGGGGGGCAGGGGAAGGGTATGGCTACACCTTC. Encoded protein: CSAIFGGAGEGYGYTF.

Details on this clonotype: Given the absence of the conserved phenylalanine or tryptophan at the CDR3 end, a read error is likely. CDR3 loop: CASSGVLRTVYGYTL. CDR3 DNA sequence: TGTGCCAGCAGTGGAGTTCTCCGGACAGTCTATGGCTACACCTTA. The rearrangement links TRBV6-1 to TRBJ1-2; the D gene is possibly TRBD1 (6 bases). The V end lost 4 bases, the J end lost 4 bases, and 16 bases lay between the germline ends. The CDR3 is 15 amino acids. Germline V lookup: CDR1 MNHNS, CDR2 SASEGT.

The table lists this clonotype with many counts. This chain uses TRBV5-1 with TRBJ2-1, with 9 nucleotides matching TRBD1. Germline CDR1 reads SGHRS; CDR2 reads YFSETQ. There are 15 residues in the CDR3. With 2 bases clipped from V and 9 bases from J, the junction kept 9 bases outside the gene matches. The CDR3 DNA reads as TGCGCCAGCAGCTTAGCGACAGGGGGGGTCGGTGAGCAGTTCTTC. Translated: CASSLATGGVGEQFF.

Concerning this clonotype: Only one base separates this from a far larger clonotype, so it likely reflects a read error. The chain combines TRBV6-8 with TRBJ2-7, with unresolved D. V lost 0 bases to trimming and J lost 3 bases, with 12 bases between them. The CDR3 totals 15 residues. Germline CDR1 is MNHGY and CDR2 is SAAAGT. The CDR3 protein is CASSYSTFGHYEQYF. The CDR3 region has the DNA TGTGCCAGCAGTTACTCCACTTTTGGGCACTACGAGCAGTACTTC.

Note on this clonotype: A far larger clone lies a single base away; this is likely a read error. The chain recombines TRBV20-1 with TRBJ2-5; unclear D gene. The DNA end lines up better with TRBJ2-1; the J call may be wrong. The length of the CDR3 is 14 residues. Germline lookup yields CDR1 DFQATT and CDR2 SNEGSKA (reference sequence). CDR3 loop: CSAAPGWSEREQFF. CDR3 sequence (DNA): TGCAGTGCCGCCCCCGGTTGGAGCGAGCGAGAGCAGTTCTTC.

Notes on this clonotype: It may be a read error: a sequence one base away is much more abundant. The rearrangement uses TRBV12-3 or TRBV12-4 and TRBJ2-1, with D perhaps matching TRBD1 or TRBD2 (5 bases each). The CDR3 totals 15 residues. Deletions cut 2 bases from V and 9 bases from J, with 17 bases between. The CDR3 DNA follows: TGTGCCAGCAGTTTACAAGGGGTGGCTCGGGGTGAGCAGTTCTTC. Its protein product is CASSLQGVARGEQFF.

This clonotype was observed at least ten times. The chain uses TRBV6-1 and TRBJ1-3, with 7 bases fitting TRBD1. The CDR3 is made up of 13 amino acids. Germline V gene lookup returns CDR1 MNHNS and CDR2 SASEGT. J was trimmed by 4 bases and V by 6 bases; bases with no gene match: 3. CDR3 coding DNA: TGTGCCAGCAGGCCGACAGGGGGAAACACCATATATTTT. Amino acids: CASRPTGGNTIYF.

This clonotype was seen repeatedly, ten times or more. This chain connects TRBV7-2 to TRBJ2-5; TRBD2 matches at 7 bases. Germline V gives CDR1 SGHTA, CDR2 FQGNSA. V gave up 7 bases and J gave up 2 bases; unmatched junction bases: 10. This CDR3 spans 15 amino acids. In DNA form, the CDR3 reads TGTGCCAGCACCCGGAGCAGCGGGACGCAAGAGACCCAGTACTTC. This translates into CASTRSSGTQETQYF. The full variable domain, rest sourced from reference TRBV7-2 and TRBJ2-5, is GAGVSQSPSNKVTEKGKDVELRCDPISGHTALYWYRQSLGQGLEFLIYFQGNSAPDKSGLPSDRFSAERTGGSVSTLTIQRTQQEDSAVYLCASTRSSGTQETQYFGPGTRLLVL.

This clonotype was counted at least ten times. The gene calls are TRBV12-3 or TRBV12-4 and TRBJ2-7, with 7 bases matching TRBD2. The ends lost 3 bases at V and 3 bases at J; junction bases unmatched: 5. CDR3 size: 14 residues. CDR3 residues: CASSLGGTDYEQYF. CDR3 sequence (DNA): TGTGCCAGCAGTTTGGGGGGGACCGACTACGAGCAGTACTTC.

This clonotype was seen a handful of times. This chain uses TRBV11-2 with TRBJ1-2; D is perhaps TRBD1 (6 bases). The CDR3 spans 15 residues. Germline CDR1 SGHAT, CDR2 FQNNGV. The V and J ends lost 2 bases and 8 bases respectively, with 18 bases between them. The CDR3 spells CASSLSPRGAGGYTF. CDR3 nucleotide sequence: TGTGCCAGCAGCTTAAGTCCGCGGGGGGCGGGGGGCTACACCTTC.